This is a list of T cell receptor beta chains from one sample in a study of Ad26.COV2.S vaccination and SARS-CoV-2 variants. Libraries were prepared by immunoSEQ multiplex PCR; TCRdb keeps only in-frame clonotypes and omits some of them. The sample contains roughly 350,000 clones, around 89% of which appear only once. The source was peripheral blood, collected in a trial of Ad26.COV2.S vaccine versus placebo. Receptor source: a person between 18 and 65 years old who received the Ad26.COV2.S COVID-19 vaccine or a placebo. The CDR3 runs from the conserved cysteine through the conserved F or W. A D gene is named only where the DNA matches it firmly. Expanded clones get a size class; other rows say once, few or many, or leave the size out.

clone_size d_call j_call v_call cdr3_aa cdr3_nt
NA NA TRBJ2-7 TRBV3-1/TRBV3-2 CASSHGGDSYEQYF TGTGCCAGCAGCCATGGCGGGGACTCCTACGAGCAGTACTTC
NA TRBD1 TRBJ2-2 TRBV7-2 CASSPGTGTGELFF TGTGCCAGCAGCCCCGGGACAGGGACCGGGGAGCTGTTTTTT
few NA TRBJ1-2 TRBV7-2 CASSLVQGGDWYGYTF TGTGCCAGCAGCTTAGTCCAGGGAGGGGATTGGTATGGCTACACCTTC
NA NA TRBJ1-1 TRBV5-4 CASSLRQGNTEAFF TGTGCCAGCAGCTTGAGGCAGGGGAACACTGAAGCTTTCTTT
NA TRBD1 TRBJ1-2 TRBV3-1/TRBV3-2 CASSQDRGQVGYTF TGTGCCAGCAGCCAAGATAGGGGGCAGGTTGGCTACACCTTC
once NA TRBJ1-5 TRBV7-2 CASSLARGLGNQPQHF TGTGCCAGCAGCTTAGCGCGAGGGTTGGGAAATCAGCCCCAGCATTTT
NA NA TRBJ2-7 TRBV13 CASSPLAPASYEQYF TGTGCCAGCAGCCCTTTGGCCCCGGCCAGTTACGAGCAGTACTTC
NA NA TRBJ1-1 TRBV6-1 CASSEVAGNTEAFF TGTGCCAGCAGTGAAGTCGCAGGTAACACTGAAGCTTTCTTT
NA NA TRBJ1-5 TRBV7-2 CASSVNRFSRYSNQPQHF TGTGCCAGCAGCGTGAACAGGTTCAGCAGATATAGCAATCAGCCCCAGCATTTT
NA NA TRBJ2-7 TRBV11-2 CASSSLQAGHEQYF TGTGCCAGCAGCTCCCTACAAGCGGGCCACGAGCAGTACTTC
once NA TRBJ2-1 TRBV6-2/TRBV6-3 CASSYSGGASTQFF TGTGCCAGCAGTTACTCGGGGGGGGCATCGACGCAGTTCTTC
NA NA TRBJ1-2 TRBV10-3 CAISESGTQGYTF TGTGCCATCAGTGAGTCTGGGACACAAGGCTACACCTTC
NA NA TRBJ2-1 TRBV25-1 CASSEYRVSNEQFF TGTGCCAGCAGTGAATATAGGGTTAGCAATGAGCAGTTCTTC
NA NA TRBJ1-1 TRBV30 CAWSAQGREAFF TGTGCCTGGAGTGCCCAGGGGAGGGAAGCTTTCTTT
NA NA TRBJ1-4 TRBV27 CASRATATNEKLFF TGTGCCAGCAGAGCAACTGCAACTAATGAAAAACTGTTTTTT
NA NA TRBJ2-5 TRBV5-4 CASSSVGGETQYF TGTGCCAGCAGCTCCGTAGGGGGAGAGACCCAGTACTTC
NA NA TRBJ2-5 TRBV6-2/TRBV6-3 CASSPGEETQYF TGTGCCAGCAGCCCCGGCGAAGAGACCCAGTACTTC
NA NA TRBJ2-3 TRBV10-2 CASSAGVVHTDTQYF TGCGCCAGCAGTGCGGGGGTTGTACACACAGATACGCAGTATTTT
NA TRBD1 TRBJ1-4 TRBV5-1 CASSLAPDRALEKLFF TGCGCCAGCAGCTTGGCCCCGGACAGGGCCCTTGAAAAACTGTTTTTT
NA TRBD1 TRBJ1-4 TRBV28 CASSLGQSNEKLFF TGTGCCAGCAGTTTGGGACAGTCTAATGAAAAACTGTTTTTT
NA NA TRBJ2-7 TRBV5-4 CASSPQQGKYEQYF TGTGCCAGCAGCCCCCAGCAAGGGAAATACGAGCAGTACTTC
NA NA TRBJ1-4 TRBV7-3 CASSRPPGGSNEKLFF TGTGCCAGCAGCCGACCCCCTGGGGGGTCGAATGAAAAACTGTTTTTT
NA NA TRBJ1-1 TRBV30 CAWSVLRGSAFF TGTGCCTGGAGTGTTCTACGGGGGTCAGCTTTCTTT
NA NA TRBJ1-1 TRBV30 CAWSAQKEAFF TGTGCCTGGAGCGCACAGAAAGAAGCTTTCTTT
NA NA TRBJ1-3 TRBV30 CAWSPQNGNTIYF TGTGCCTGGTCTCCCCAAAATGGAAACACCATATATTTT
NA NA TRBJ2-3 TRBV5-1 CASSLLTFSTADTQYF TGCGCCAGCAGCCTATTGACATTCTCGACAGCGGATACGCAGTATTTT
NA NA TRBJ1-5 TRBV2 CASSRIGNQPQHF TGTGCCAGCAGTCGGATCGGCAATCAGCCCCAGCATTTT
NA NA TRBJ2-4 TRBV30 CAWSVRQTLAKNIQYF TGTGCCTGGAGTGTAAGGCAGACCCTAGCCAAAAACATTCAGTACTTC
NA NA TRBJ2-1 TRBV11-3 CASSLELYNEQFF TGTGCCAGCAGCTTAGAGCTCTACAATGAGCAGTTCTTC
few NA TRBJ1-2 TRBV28 CASSFPLGYTF TGTGCCAGCAGTTTTCCCCTTGGCTACACCTTC
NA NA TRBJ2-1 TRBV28 CASSPDWETPDNNEQFF TGTGCCAGCAGCCCAGACTGGGAGACCCCCGACAACAATGAGCAGTTCTTC
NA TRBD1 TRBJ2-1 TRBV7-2 CASSLSDRGNEQFF TGTGCCAGCAGCTTAAGCGACAGGGGCAATGAGCAGTTCTTC